This TCR beta chain was captured in a study of CD8+CD57+ T cells in acquired aplastic anemia. About the research overall: DNA per sorted CD4+ or CD8+ sample ranged about 0.2 to 27.4 ug, averaging roughly 3.3 ug. The study's findings and limits: The number of CD8+ CDR3 sequences shared by patients and controls was twenty-nine.

CDR3 and TCR beta VDJ profiling relied on genomic DNA as the template. One entry per CDR3 protein, called by TCRdb with MiXCR from the reads. This sample yields 150,000 to 200,000 distinct CDR3 sequences, of which around half are seen a single time; about 1.7% belongs to the top ten. Germline V gives CDR1 SEHNR, CDR2 FQNEAQ (reference sequence). The CDR3 consists of 14 residues. The sample holds a few counts of this clonotype. Antigen unknown. At one boundary the junction diverges from the germline segment, which might be a read error. Patients chosen for sequencing had CD8+CD57+ cells that had expanded, as shown by flow cytometry. Among the patients, none had received any therapy at the time of blood sampling.

V and J are TRBV7-9 and TRBJ2-6; D possibly corresponds to TRBD2 (7 bases). The clonotype originates from a human donor with aplastic anemia. The sequenced sample consisted of sorted CD4+, CD8+, or CD8+CD57+ T cells (not recorded which) from PBMCs. CDR3 DNA: TGTGCCAGCAGCCTCCAGAGGGGGGGCAACGTCCTGACTTTC. It codes for CASSLQRGGNVLTF.